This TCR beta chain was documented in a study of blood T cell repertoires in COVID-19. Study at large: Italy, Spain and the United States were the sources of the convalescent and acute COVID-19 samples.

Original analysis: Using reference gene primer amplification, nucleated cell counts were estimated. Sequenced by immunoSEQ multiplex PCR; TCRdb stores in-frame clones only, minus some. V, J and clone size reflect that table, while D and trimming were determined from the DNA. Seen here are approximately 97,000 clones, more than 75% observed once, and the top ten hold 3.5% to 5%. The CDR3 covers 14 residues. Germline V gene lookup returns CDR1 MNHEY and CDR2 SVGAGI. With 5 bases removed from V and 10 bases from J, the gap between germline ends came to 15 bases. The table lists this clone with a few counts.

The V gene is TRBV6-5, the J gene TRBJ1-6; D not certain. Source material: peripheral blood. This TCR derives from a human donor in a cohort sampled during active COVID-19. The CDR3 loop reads CASSPRGVRSPLHF. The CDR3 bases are TGTGCCAGCAGTCCCCGCGGAGTGAGATCACCCCTCCACTTT.